The present TCR beta chain was sequenced within a study of T cells in Graves' hyperthyroidism and ophthalmopathy (dated by TCRdb to the late 2010s). Notes on the research overall: Peripheral blood was sampled at the time of initial diagnosis, prior to any treatment. Following sampling, methimazole starting at 30 mg daily was given to hyperthyroidism patients, and high-dose intravenous methylprednisolone was given to ophthalmopathy patients. The roughly 99 discovery patients were divided at random into training and test sets in a 7:3 ratio. An independent validation cohort of under 20 hyperthyroidism patients and some 15 patients who later progressed to ophthalmopathy tested prospective prediction of ophthalmopathy. Thyroid tissue and blood T-cell repertoires from several Graves' hyperthyroidism patients were also compared in the study. A discovery cohort of about 96 patients, about 43 with Graves' ophthalmopathy and 55 to 60 with stable Graves' hyperthyroidism, was used to find distinguishing TCR V-J signatures. The paper reports TCR Vbeta CDR3 sequencing of approximately 140 peripheral blood samples: under 45 ophthalmopathy, fewer than 85 hyperthyroidism and 17 progressor patients.

Study-level results and caveats: Most expanded thyroid clonotypes (frequency above 0.001) were also detected in blood, suggesting blood repertoires may reflect thyroid immune responses. In validation, the model predicted progression to ophthalmopathy a median of about 6.5 months before onset, with roughly 70% sensitivity and more than 72% specificity. Sample size was not statistically predetermined, and blinding of investigators to group allocation was not performed. Ophthalmopathy was separated from stable hyperthyroidism by a 13 V-J signature model, with around 90% sensitivity and roughly 84% specificity obtained in cross-validation and 80%/75% obtained in testing.

TCR beta CDR3 regions were amplified from RNA transcripts. A first-round RT-PCR of the TCR CDR3 used the HTBI primer set with the Qiagen OneStep RT-PCR kit. Libraries were constructed in a second round of multiplex PCR, after which size selection and purification were performed. Paired-end sequencing of the libraries was performed with 100 bp reads on an Illumina HiSeq2000. The authors' analysis ran thus. Raw data were processed with SOAPnuke, discarding reads with adapters, uncalled bases, mean Phred below 15, or no exact constant-primer or identifier match. COPE v1.2.5 was used to merge the high-quality paired reads, and each unique nucleotide sequence was defined as a clonotype. Clonotypes were aligned to IMGT TRBV, TRBD and TRBJ reference segments using MiTCR v1.1. Analysis was restricted to V-J combinations with a frequency above 0.0001, which covered about 99% of repertoires. A TCS score was defined as the ratio of F50 (clonal expansion) to E x V (chaos), with BLOSUM62-based TCRdist applied between CDR3 peptides within each V-J. Welch's t-statistics and random forest reduced around 550 V-J features to fewer than 15, which were used in a naive Bayes classifier (R e1071). TCRdb reran the public reads through fastp at Q25 and MiXCR, keeping productive beta chains. Each record represents a unique CDR3 protein, reported with the most common genes and DNA among its rows. Here the V and J calls rest on TCRdb's processing, not on the authors' analysis. The sample table records 500,000 to 650,000 distinct CDR3 sequences; about 14% of these occur just once. Around 13% of the sample goes to the ten largest clones.

This clonotype was picked up many times. No cognate antigen has been identified for it. No much larger clone exists at a distance of one base, and base qualities are not known. In the ophthalmopathy patients, disease was moderately to severely active, with a Clinical Activity Score of 3 or more, a NOSPECS grade of 4 or more, and a duration of less than 3 months. Patients with uncontrolled infections, other autoimmune diseases, pregnancy or lactation were excluded. Diagnoses were based on clinical symptoms, serum thyroxine and TRAb, thyroid ultrasound and orbital computed tomography. PBMCs were isolated from more than 8 ml of fresh peripheral blood by Ficoll-Paque density gradient centrifugation. Total RNA was extracted with Trizol reagent, and quality was checked on an Agilent 2100 Bioanalyzer. The source of this sequence is a woman between 50 and 59 years old with Graves' ophthalmopathy. The sample was blood.

The sequence in DNA is TGTGCCAGCACGGGACTAGCGGGAGGGCCGAGCGGAGATACGCAGTATTTT. Its protein reads: CASTGLAGGPSGDTQYF. The receptor chain draws on TRBV6-2 or TRBV6-3 and TRBJ2-3, and 16 junctional nucleotides match TRBD2. V and J are trimmed by 7 bases and 5 bases, and the gene matches miss 9 bases of the junction. The CDR3, from cysteine to phenylalanine, totals 17 residues. The retained sequence is limited to the CDR3, 51 bases, with the frame set at the first base. CDR1 and CDR2 are drawn from the germline V gene: MNHEY, SVGEGT.